The TCR beta chain described here comes from a study of neurological immune-mediated disorders. Study-level results: There were no CDR3 amino acid sequences shared by expanded clones across subjects, a result suggesting private repertoires in all groups. The study found the most TCR clonal expansion in HTLV-1-associated myelopathy and the least in multiple sclerosis, below healthy controls.

Time point specified: longitudinal time-point 1 (baseline). The unsorted libraries were made from 2 million PBMCs kept at -80 C. This clonotype was detected many times. Its antigen remains unknown. The germline V and J ends were trimmed by 4 bases and 5 bases, with 8 bases remaining between them. The CDR3 contains 12 residues. Germline V gene lookup returns CDR1 LGHDT and CDR2 YNNKEL (reference sequence). 5'RACE generated cDNA with 10-nucleotide random UMIs. Using its own MiXCR run on the 5' RACE reads, TCRdb lists one record per CDR3 protein. The table lists about 71,000 distinct CDR3 sequences, more than 8.5% of them singletons.

Material: PBMCs. V usage is TRBV3-1 and J usage is TRBJ2-5; D is unresolved. The receptor comes from a man in his thirties or forties in good health. The CDR3 here is CASSPLRETQYF. CDR3 nucleotide sequence: TGTGCCAGCAGCCCCCTGAGGGAGACCCAGTACTTC.